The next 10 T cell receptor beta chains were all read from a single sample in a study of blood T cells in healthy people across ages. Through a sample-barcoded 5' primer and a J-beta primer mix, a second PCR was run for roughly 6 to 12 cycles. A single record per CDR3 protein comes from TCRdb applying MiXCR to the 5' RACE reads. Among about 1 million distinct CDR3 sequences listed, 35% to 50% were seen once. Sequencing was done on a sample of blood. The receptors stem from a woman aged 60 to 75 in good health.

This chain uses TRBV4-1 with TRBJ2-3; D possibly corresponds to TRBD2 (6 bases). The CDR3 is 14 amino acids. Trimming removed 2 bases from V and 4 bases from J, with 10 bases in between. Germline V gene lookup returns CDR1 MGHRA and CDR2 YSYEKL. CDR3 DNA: TGCGCCAGCAGCCAATTGACTAGATCAGATACGCAGTATTTT. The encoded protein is CASSQLTRSDTQYF.

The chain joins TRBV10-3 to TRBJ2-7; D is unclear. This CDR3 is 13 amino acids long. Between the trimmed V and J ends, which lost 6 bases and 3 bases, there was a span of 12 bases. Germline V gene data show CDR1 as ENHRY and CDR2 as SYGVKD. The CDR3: CAIRVEGNYEQYF. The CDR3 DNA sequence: TGTGCCATCAGGGTTGAAGGGAACTACGAGCAGTACTTC.

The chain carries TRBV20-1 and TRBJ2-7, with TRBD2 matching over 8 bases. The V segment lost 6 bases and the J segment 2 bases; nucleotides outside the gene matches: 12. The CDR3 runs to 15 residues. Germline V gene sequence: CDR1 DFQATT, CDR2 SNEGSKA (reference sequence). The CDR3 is CSAFRPFSGTYEQYF. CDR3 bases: TGCAGTGCATTCCGCCCTTTTAGCGGGACCTACGAGCAGTACTTC.

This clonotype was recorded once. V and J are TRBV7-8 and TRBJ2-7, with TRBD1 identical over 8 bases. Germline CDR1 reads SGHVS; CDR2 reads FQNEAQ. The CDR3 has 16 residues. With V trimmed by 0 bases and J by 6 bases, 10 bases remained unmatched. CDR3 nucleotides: TGTGCCAGCAGCTTAGCGCCTCAGGGGGCACCCAGCGAGCAGTACTTC. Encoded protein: CASSLAPQGAPSEQYF.

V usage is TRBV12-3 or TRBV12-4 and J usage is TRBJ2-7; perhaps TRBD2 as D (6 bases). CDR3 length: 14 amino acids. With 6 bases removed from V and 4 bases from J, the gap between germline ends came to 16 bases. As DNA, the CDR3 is TGTGCCAGCAGGCCCACCGGGAGCCAGTACGAGCAGTACTTC. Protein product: CASRPTGSQYEQYF.

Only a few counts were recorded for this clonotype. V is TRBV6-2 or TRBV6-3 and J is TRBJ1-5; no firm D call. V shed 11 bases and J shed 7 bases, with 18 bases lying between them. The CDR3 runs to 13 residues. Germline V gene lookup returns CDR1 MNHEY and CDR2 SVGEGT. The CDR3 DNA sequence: TGTGCCGGCGCCGCCCTACCATACCAGCCCCAGCATTTT. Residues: CAGAALPYQPQHF.

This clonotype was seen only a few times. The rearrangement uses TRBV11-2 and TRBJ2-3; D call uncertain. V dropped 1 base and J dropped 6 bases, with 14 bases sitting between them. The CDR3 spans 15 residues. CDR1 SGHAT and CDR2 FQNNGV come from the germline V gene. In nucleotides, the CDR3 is TGTGCCAGCAGCTTAGGGGTACGGTCCGCGGATACGCAGTATTTT. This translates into CASSLGVRSADTQYF.

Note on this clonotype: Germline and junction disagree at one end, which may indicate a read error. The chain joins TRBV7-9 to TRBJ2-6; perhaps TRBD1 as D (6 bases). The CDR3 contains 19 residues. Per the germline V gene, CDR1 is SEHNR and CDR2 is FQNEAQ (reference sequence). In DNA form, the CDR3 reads TGTGCCAGCAGCTTAGGGCAGGGGAACCCCCACTCTGGGGCCAACGTCCCGACTTTC. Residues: CASSLGQGNPHSGANVPTF.

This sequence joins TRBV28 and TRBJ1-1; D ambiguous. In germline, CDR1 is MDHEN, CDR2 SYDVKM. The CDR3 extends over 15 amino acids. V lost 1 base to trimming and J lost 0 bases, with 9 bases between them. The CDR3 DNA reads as TGTGCCAGCAGTTTATCCCCACGGCTGAACACTGAAGCTTTCTTT. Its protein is CASSLSPRLNTEAFF.

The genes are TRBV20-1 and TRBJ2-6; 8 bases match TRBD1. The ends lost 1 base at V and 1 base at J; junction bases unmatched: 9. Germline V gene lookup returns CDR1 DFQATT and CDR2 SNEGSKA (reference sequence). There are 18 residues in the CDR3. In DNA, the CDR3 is TGCAGTGCTAGAGGTGGGGCAGGGGGCTCTTCTGGGGCCAACGTCCTGACTTTC. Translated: CSARGGAGGSSGANVLTF.